The 7 T cell receptor beta chains listed next were all sequenced from one sample in a study of response to subunit inactivated influenza vaccine (dated by TCRdb to 2017 to 2018). The library was generated by RT-PCR. The sequencer listed for this sample is Illumina HiSeq 2500. TCRdb's own reprocessing of the public reads used fastp at Q25 and MiXCR and kept productive beta chains. One record per CDR3 amino acid sequence lists the most common genes and DNA. The sample table contains hundreds of thousands of distinct CDR3 sequences; only one count was recorded for roughly 12% of them. Around 9.6% of the sample goes to the ten largest clones. This sample comprised PBMCs from blood, obtained on the day of vaccination. The receptors originated from a man aged 50 or older who received an inactivated influenza vaccine. Donor details come from another sample of the same person, matched by shared clones.

This clonotype was observed at least ten times. The genes are TRBV27 and TRBJ1-5; 12 nucleotides line up with TRBD1. V shed 7 bases, J shed 11 bases, and the junction held 12 bases outside the gene matches. The CDR3 length is 15 residues. Germline lookup yields CDR1 MNHEY and CDR2 SMNVEV (reference sequence). In DNA form, the CDR3 reads TGTGCCAGCAAGGAAACCGGGACAGGGGGCTTGGCCCAGCATTTT. It specifies CASKETGTGGLAQHF.

This clonotype has a handful of counts. The rearrangement links TRBV15 to TRBJ2-3; TRBD2 agrees at 7 bases. V was pared by 1 base and J by 6 bases, with 7 bases of the junction left unmatched. Germline CDR1 is LNHNV and CDR2 is YYDKDF (reference sequence). The CDR3 has 15 residues. The CDR3 coding sequence is TGTGCCACCAGCAGAGGGGAGGGTTTTGGCGATACGCAGTATTTT. It translates to CATSRGEGFGDTQYF.

This clonotype was seen only a few times. This chain joins TRBV7-9 and TRBJ2-4, with 7 bases aligning to TRBD2. Trimming removed 5 bases from V and 5 bases from J; junction bases left unmatched: 6. Germline V gene data show CDR1 as SEHNR and CDR2 as FQNEAQ (reference sequence). The CDR3 spans 14 residues. The CDR3 here is CASSPSGGQNIQYF. In DNA, the CDR3 is TGTGCCAGCAGCCCCTCGGGGGGACAAAACATTCAGTACTTC.

The chain has TRBV2 and TRBJ2-1; 7 nucleotides agree with TRBD2. The CDR3 contains 14 residues. Germline lookup yields CDR1 SNHLY and CDR2 FYNNEI. J lost 4 bases, V lost 6 bases, and 6 bases had no gene match. In DNA, the CDR3 is TGTGCCAGCAGCGGGGAGGGGTATTACAATGAGCAGTTCTTC. Translation gives CASSGEGYYNEQFF. The entire variable domain, with the rest obtained from reference TRBV2 and TRBJ2-1, is as follows: EPEVTQTPSHQVTQMGQEVILRCVPISNHLYFYWYRQILGQKVEFLVSFYNNEISEKSEIFDDQFSVERPDGSNFTLKIRSTKLEDSAMYFCASSGEGYYNEQFFGPGTRLTVL.

This clonotype was found many times. The chain uses TRBV5-5 and TRBJ1-3; no firm D call. The CDR3 contains 16 residues. Trimming left V 1 base short and J 0 bases short, with 11 bases between. Germline CDR1 is SGHKS and CDR2 is YYEKEE (reference sequence). This chain's CDR3 is CASSLYYGSSGNTIYF. The CDR3 region has the DNA TGTGCCAGCAGCTTGTACTACGGCTCCTCTGGAAACACCATATATTTT. The full variable domain, completed using reference TRBV5-5 and TRBJ1-3, is DAGVTQSPTHLIKTRGQQVTLRCSPISGHKSVSWYQQVLGQGPQFIFQYYEKEERGRGNFPDRFSARQFPNYSSELNVNALLLGDSALYLCASSLYYGSSGNTIYFGEGSWLTVV.

The chain couples TRBV7-6 to TRBJ2-1, with D perhaps matching TRBD1 or TRBD2 (6 bases each). V was cut by 1 base and J by 2 bases, with 12 bases left in between. This CDR3 contains 16 residues. Germline CDR1 and CDR2: SGHVS and FNYEAQ. CDR3 residues: CASSLEGGTPYNEQFF. Written as DNA, the CDR3 is TGTGCCAGCAGCTTAGAGGGGGGAACGCCCTACAATGAGCAGTTCTTC.

This chain joins TRBV7-6 and TRBJ2-3, with 12 bases fitting TRBD2. CDR3 length equals 16 residues. CDR1 and CDR2 (germline): SGHVS, FNYEAQ. V gave up 7 bases and J gave up 3 bases; unmatched junction bases: 8. In DNA form, the CDR3 reads TGTGCCAGCACCCCTCTAGCGGGGGGGCGTACAGATACGCAGTATTTT. Translating it yields CASTPLAGGRTDTQYF.